These 27 T cell receptor beta chains were all obtained from the same sample, sequenced in a study of cytomegalovirus exposure and HLA in healthy donors. The PCR had 60 Vbeta and 13 Jbeta primers. Profiling relied on immunoSEQ multiplex PCR, and the TCRdb table lists in-frame clones only, not all of them. The sample shows roughly 150,000 clones, nearly 70% of them seen only once. Sequencing was done on a sample of PBMCs. Receptors originate from a man aged 25 to 40 in good health and CMV-seropositive.

This clone was picked up a small number of times. The V and J genes are TRBV10-2 and TRBJ1-3; D remains unclear. This CDR3 comprises 14 residues. Trimming stripped 5 bases from V and 1 base from J, with 9 bases between. Germline lookup yields CDR1 WSHSY and CDR2 SAAADI. DNA for the CDR3: TGCGCCAGCAGTCTACCGGGATCTGGAAACACCATATATTTT. Protein sequence: CASSLPGSGNTIYF.

CDR3 loop: CAISDLRASDTEAFF. The CDR3 bases are TGTGCCATCAGTGATTTGAGGGCCTCGGACACTGAAGCTTTCTTT. The chain is built from TRBV10-3 and TRBJ1-1; D is unclear. V was cut by 3 bases and J by 3 bases, with 14 bases left in between. The germline V gene encodes CDR1 ENHRY and CDR2 SYGVKD. This CDR3 has 15 residues.

There are a few counts of this clone. The gene calls are TRBV7-9 and TRBJ2-3, with D possibly TRBD2 on 5 matching bases. The V end lost 5 bases, the J end lost 0 bases, and 12 bases lay between the germline ends. The CDR3 has 15 residues. Germline V CDR1 and CDR2: SEHNR, FQNEAQ (reference sequence). In DNA form, the CDR3 reads TGTGCCAGCAGCCCGTCGCGGGCTAGCACAGATACGCAGTATTTT. The encoded protein is CASSPSRASTDTQYF.

The V and J genes are TRBV7-2 and TRBJ2-1; unclear D gene. Germline V gives CDR1 SGHTA, CDR2 FQGNSA. V was trimmed by 5 bases and J by 5 bases, leaving 16 bases between them. This CDR3 has 15 amino acids. CDR3 coding DNA: TGTGCCAGCAGCCTCCGGGTCGACCCCCACAATGAGCAGTTCTTC. It encodes CASSLRVDPHNEQFF.

This clone was found a few times. V usage is TRBV6-5 and J usage is TRBJ2-1, with 7 positions matching TRBD1. Germline CDR1 reads MNHEY; CDR2 reads SVGAGI. There are 15 residues in the CDR3. The V gene end was trimmed by 6 bases and the J gene end by 0 bases; junction bases not matched to a gene: 5. For the CDR3, the DNA is TGTGCCAGCAGGCAGACAGGGAGCTCCTACAATGAGCAGTTCTTC. This codes for CASRQTGSSYNEQFF.

The V gene is TRBV28, the J gene TRBJ2-1, with D possibly being TRBD1 (7 bases). The CDR3 runs to 15 residues. Germline loops: CDR1 MDHEN, CDR2 SYDVKM. V lost 8 bases, J lost 3 bases, and 17 bases lay in between. The CDR3 DNA follows: TGTGCCAGCCTGAGGGGGGACAGAAGCTACAATGAGCAGTTCTTC. Protein product: CASLRGDRSYNEQFF.

The V call is TRBV30, the J call TRBJ2-2, with D maybe TRBD1 (7 bases). V was shortened by 5 bases and J by 0 bases, with 13 bases between the two germline ends. Germline values: CDR1 GTSNPN, CDR2 SVGIG (reference sequence). The CDR3 length is 15 residues. The CDR3 loop is CAWVEGTANTGELFF. DNA for the CDR3: TGTGCCTGGGTGGAGGGGACAGCGAACACCGGGGAGCTGTTTTTT.

For this clone: At one end, the junction sequence differs from germline, possibly due to a read error. This sample also contains other DNA sequences that code for the same CDR3. The gene calls are TRBV7-2 and TRBJ1-2; 9 bases match TRBD1. Germline CDR1 and CDR2: SGHTA and FQGNSA. The CDR3 is 15 residues long. In nucleotides, the CDR3 is TGCGCCAGCAGCTCAACAGGGGGCCTGGGTTATGGCTACACCTTC. Amino acids: CASSSTGGLGYGYTF.

The chain employs TRBV28 and TRBJ1-5; no reliable D call. Germline V lookup: CDR1 MDHEN, CDR2 SYDVKM. The CDR3 sequence is 14 residues long. V lost 5 bases and J 0 bases, leaving 8 bases between the germline ends. The CDR3 loop is CASSPTNSNQPQHF. CDR3 DNA sequence: TGTGCCAGCAGTCCTACCAATAGCAATCAGCCCCAGCATTTT.

This rearrangement joins TRBV2 to TRBJ1-1, with a weak D call TRBD1 (5 bases). CDR3 size: 13 residues. In germline, CDR1 is SNHLY, CDR2 FYNNEI. V gave up 4 bases and J gave up 6 bases, with 12 bases separating them. The CDR3 sequence: CASSGEGDPEAFF. The CDR3 DNA is TGTGCCAGCAGTGGTGAAGGGGATCCTGAAGCTTTCTTT.

This clone was detected only a few times. This chain links TRBV5-5 with TRBJ1-2, with 9 bases that match TRBD1. Germline V gives CDR1 SGHKS, CDR2 YYEKEE (reference sequence). This CDR3 region has 15 residues. Trimming at V came to 4 bases and at J to 7 bases, leaving 11 bases not matched to a gene. The DNA for the CDR3 is TGTGCCAGCAGCCCTATTGGACAGGGGTCGAGTGGCTACACCTTC. Residues: CASSPIGQGSSGYTF.

The chain links TRBV4-1 to TRBJ1-1; 7 nucleotides match TRBD1. The CDR3 totals 14 residues. Looked up from germline, CDR1 is MGHRA and CDR2 is YSYEKL. Trimming took 5 bases from V and 3 from J; bases not matched to a gene: 6. The CDR3 region has the DNA TGCGCCAGCAGCTTAGGGGGCCGGCACACTGAAGCTTTCTTT. It is translated as CASSLGGRHTEAFF.

This clone was counted between two and nine times. The chain recombines TRBV30 with TRBJ1-5; D gene unclear. V shed 3 bases and J shed 9 bases, with 9 bases lying between them. The length of the CDR3 is 11 residues. Germline V CDR1 and CDR2: GTSNPN, SVGIG (reference sequence). CDR3 sequence reads: CAWSGEGPQHF. The CDR3 coding sequence is TGTGCCTGGAGCGGGGAGGGGCCCCAGCATTTT.

This clone was counted a few times. V gene TRBV29-1 combines with J gene TRBJ1-4, with a weak D call TRBD1 (5 bases). V dropped 4 bases and J dropped 7 bases, with 13 bases sitting between them. CDR3 length: 13 amino acids. CDR1 and CDR2 (germline): SQVTM, ANQGSEA. The CDR3 protein is CSVVGPRAEKLFF. The CDR3 DNA reads TGCAGCGTTGTGGGGCCCCGTGCTGAAAAACTGTTTTTT.

The rearrangement joins TRBV7-9 to TRBJ2-5; 13 nucleotides agree with TRBD2. CDR3 size: 17 residues. The germline V gene has CDR1 SEHNR and CDR2 FQNEAQ (reference sequence). V dropped 5 bases and J dropped 5; count of bases not matched to a gene: 11. CDR3 bases: TGTGCCAGCAGCCCCACGGGACTAGCGGGACCGCGGGAGACCCAGTACTTC. It specifies CASSPTGLAGPRETQYF. The full variable domain, rest sourced from reference TRBV7-9 and TRBJ2-5, is DTGVSQNPRHKITKRGQNVTFRCDPISEHNRLYWYRQTLGQGPEFLTYFQNEAQLEKSRLLSDRFSAERPKGSFSTLEIQRTEQGDSAMYLCASSPTGLAGPRETQYFGPGTRLLVL.

The V and J genes are TRBV25-1 and TRBJ1-2, with D unresolved. The CDR3 spans 12 residues. V gave up 3 bases and J gave up 4 bases, with 6 bases separating them. Looked up from germline, CDR1 is MGHDK and CDR2 is SYGVNS. Here the CDR3 reads CASSDGLYGYTF. CDR3 in DNA: TGTGCCAGCAGTGACGGACTCTATGGCTACACCTTC.

This clone turned up a few times. This chain connects TRBV6-1 to TRBJ1-5, with D uncertain. In germline, CDR1 is MNHNS, CDR2 SASEGT. CDR3 size: 12 residues. V lost 0 bases to trimming and J lost 6 bases, with 3 bases between them. The CDR3 region has the DNA TGTGCCAGCAGTGAAGCCCGTCAGCCCCAGCATTTT. Translating it yields CASSEARQPQHF.

The J gene is TRBJ1-5, the V gene TRBV4-1; 9 nucleotides line up with TRBD1. With V trimmed by 1 base and J by 3 bases, 16 bases remained unmatched. Germline assignment: CDR1 MGHRA and CDR2 YSYEKL. CDR3 length equals 20 residues. CDR3 DNA sequence: TGCGCCAGCAGCCAAGCTCTGGGACAGGGTCGAATGAAAAACAATCAGCCCCAGCATTTT. Translated: CASSQALGQGRMKNNQPQHF.

This clone is a singleton in its sample. The chain uses TRBV9 and TRBJ1-3; possible D gene TRBD1, 5 bases. The CDR3 is made up of 14 amino acids. Trimming took 3 bases from V and 1 from J, leaving 8 bases between them. Germline V gene lookup returns CDR1 SGDLS and CDR2 YYNGEE. The CDR3 here is CASSDRTSGNTIYF. Written as DNA, the CDR3 is TGTGCCAGCAGCGACCGGACATCTGGAAACACCATATATTTT.

J is TRBJ2-1 and V is TRBV5-5; a weak D match, TRBD1 (6 bases). The germline V gene encodes CDR1 SGHKS and CDR2 YYEKEE (reference sequence). The CDR3 is made up of 15 amino acids. Trimming pared 4 bases from V and 3 bases from J, leaving 14 bases between. In DNA, the CDR3 is TGTGCCAGCAGCCTCTCCGAGGGGGACTACAATGAGCAGTTCTTC. Protein: CASSLSEGDYNEQFF.

The V gene is TRBV19, the J gene TRBJ2-1; 7 nucleotides align to TRBD2. Losses at the gene ends were 4 bases for V and 8 bases for J; bases not matched to a gene: 11. The CDR3 loop spans 15 amino acids. Germline V lookup: CDR1 LNHDA, CDR2 SQIVND (reference sequence). The CDR3 DNA is TGTGCCAGTAGTAGAAGGCGGGAGAGTATCCATGAGCAGTTCTTC. Residues: CASSRRRESIHEQFF.

Turning to this clone: At one end the junction does not follow the germline gene, possibly because of a read error. This chain links TRBV7-9 with TRBJ2-3; the match to TRBD2 covers 15 bases. Per the germline V gene, CDR1 is SEHNR and CDR2 is FQNEAQ (reference sequence). The CDR3 spans 19 residues. CDR3 sequence reads: CSSSLDGLAGGGSTDTQYF. DNA for the CDR3: TGTTCCAGCAGCTTAGATGGACTAGCGGGAGGGGGAAGCACAGATACGCAGTATTTT.

V usage is TRBV9 and J usage is TRBJ2-5, with 11 nucleotides matching TRBD2. The trim removed 0 bases at V and 4 bases at J, leaving 2 bases unmatched. The CDR3 is 15 amino acids. Germline V lookup: CDR1 SGDLS, CDR2 YYNGEE. CDR3 DNA sequence: TGTGCCAGCAGCGTAGGGCTAGCGGGAGGAGAGACCCAGTACTTC. Translating it yields CASSVGLAGGETQYF.

The rearrangement links TRBV27 to TRBJ2-6; 8 nucleotides agree with TRBD2. Looked up from germline, CDR1 is MNHEY and CDR2 is SMNVEV (reference sequence). This CDR3 contains 13 residues. Trimming at V came to 7 bases and at J to 12 bases, leaving 8 bases not matched to a gene. This CDR3 reads CASTSSGRGVLTF. The CDR3 coding sequence is TGTGCCAGCACAAGCAGCGGGAGAGGCGTCCTGACTTTC.

The rearrangement joins TRBV5-5 to TRBJ2-3; 8 bases agree with TRBD1. The trim removed 1 base at V and 9 bases at J, leaving 13 bases unmatched. This CDR3 is built from 16 residues. Germline CDR1 SGHKS, CDR2 YYEKEE (reference sequence). The CDR3 sequence is CASSLFIAGGEVTQYF. Here the CDR3 DNA reads TGTGCCAGCAGCTTGTTCATTGCAGGGGGCGAAGTCACGCAGTATTTT.

The V and J genes are TRBV6-5 and TRBJ1-1; no firm D call. The V gene's germline CDR1 is MNHEY and CDR2 SVGAGI. The CDR3 consists of 13 residues. V was cut by 5 bases and J by 10 bases, with 17 bases left in between. CDR3 in amino acids: CASSDRWGGRAFF. The CDR3, as DNA: TGTGCCAGCAGTGACCGATGGGGAGGGAGAGCTTTCTTT.

This sequence joins TRBV7-3 and TRBJ2-1; TRBD1 is a possible D gene (6 bases). The CDR3 contains 15 residues. V was clipped by 2 bases and J by 5 bases, with 13 bases between them. Germline V lookup: CDR1 SGHTA, CDR2 FQGTGA. The CDR3 loop reads CASSLSPSGDNEQFF. DNA of the CDR3: TGTGCCAGCAGCTTATCTCCGTCAGGGGACAATGAGCAGTTCTTC.